This entry is about one T cell receptor beta chain. The sample originates from a study of blood T cell repertoires in COVID-19. Turning to the study itself: Sites across the United States, Italy and Spain contributed samples from acute and convalescent COVID-19. T cells, B-cell-depleted T cells, or PBMCs provided the cDNA or gDNA that served as material.

Sequencing used immunoSEQ multiplex PCR; TCRdb keeps in-frame clones, though not all of them. The table records under 70,000 clones, about 85% of them present only once. V trimming: 7 bases; J trimming: 6 bases; junction bases outside the gene matches: 6. CDR1 is SEHNR, CDR2 FQNEAQ, per germline (reference sequence). The CDR3 is made up of 13 amino acids. This TCR derives from a woman of 80 years or more with acute or convalescent COVID-19. The sample taken for sequencing was peripheral blood. The rearrangement links TRBV7-9 to TRBJ2-1, with 7 bases matching TRBD2. The CDR3 DNA is TGTGCCAGCAACCGCGGGGAGGGCAATGAGCAGTTCTTC. Its translation is CASNRGEGNEQFF.